This TCR beta chain emerged from a study of blood T cell repertoires in COVID-19. Repertoires were generated with immunoSEQ multiplex PCR, while TCRdb's copy carries only in-frame clones and drops some. The sample records about 200,000 clones, roughly 90% being singletons. The CDR3 length is 15 residues. V lost 1 base and J 3 bases, leaving 15 bases between the germline ends. CDR1 is SQVTM and CDR2 is ANQGSEA in the germline V gene. Sequenced material: peripheral blood. This chain joins TRBV29-1 and TRBJ1-2, with D unclear. The receptor was isolated from a woman aged 45-65 years with acute or convalescent COVID-19. DNA of the CDR3: TGCAGCGTTGAAGGGAAGGCGGGGAAGGACTATGGCTACACCTTC. Its translation: CSVEGKAGKDYGYTF.